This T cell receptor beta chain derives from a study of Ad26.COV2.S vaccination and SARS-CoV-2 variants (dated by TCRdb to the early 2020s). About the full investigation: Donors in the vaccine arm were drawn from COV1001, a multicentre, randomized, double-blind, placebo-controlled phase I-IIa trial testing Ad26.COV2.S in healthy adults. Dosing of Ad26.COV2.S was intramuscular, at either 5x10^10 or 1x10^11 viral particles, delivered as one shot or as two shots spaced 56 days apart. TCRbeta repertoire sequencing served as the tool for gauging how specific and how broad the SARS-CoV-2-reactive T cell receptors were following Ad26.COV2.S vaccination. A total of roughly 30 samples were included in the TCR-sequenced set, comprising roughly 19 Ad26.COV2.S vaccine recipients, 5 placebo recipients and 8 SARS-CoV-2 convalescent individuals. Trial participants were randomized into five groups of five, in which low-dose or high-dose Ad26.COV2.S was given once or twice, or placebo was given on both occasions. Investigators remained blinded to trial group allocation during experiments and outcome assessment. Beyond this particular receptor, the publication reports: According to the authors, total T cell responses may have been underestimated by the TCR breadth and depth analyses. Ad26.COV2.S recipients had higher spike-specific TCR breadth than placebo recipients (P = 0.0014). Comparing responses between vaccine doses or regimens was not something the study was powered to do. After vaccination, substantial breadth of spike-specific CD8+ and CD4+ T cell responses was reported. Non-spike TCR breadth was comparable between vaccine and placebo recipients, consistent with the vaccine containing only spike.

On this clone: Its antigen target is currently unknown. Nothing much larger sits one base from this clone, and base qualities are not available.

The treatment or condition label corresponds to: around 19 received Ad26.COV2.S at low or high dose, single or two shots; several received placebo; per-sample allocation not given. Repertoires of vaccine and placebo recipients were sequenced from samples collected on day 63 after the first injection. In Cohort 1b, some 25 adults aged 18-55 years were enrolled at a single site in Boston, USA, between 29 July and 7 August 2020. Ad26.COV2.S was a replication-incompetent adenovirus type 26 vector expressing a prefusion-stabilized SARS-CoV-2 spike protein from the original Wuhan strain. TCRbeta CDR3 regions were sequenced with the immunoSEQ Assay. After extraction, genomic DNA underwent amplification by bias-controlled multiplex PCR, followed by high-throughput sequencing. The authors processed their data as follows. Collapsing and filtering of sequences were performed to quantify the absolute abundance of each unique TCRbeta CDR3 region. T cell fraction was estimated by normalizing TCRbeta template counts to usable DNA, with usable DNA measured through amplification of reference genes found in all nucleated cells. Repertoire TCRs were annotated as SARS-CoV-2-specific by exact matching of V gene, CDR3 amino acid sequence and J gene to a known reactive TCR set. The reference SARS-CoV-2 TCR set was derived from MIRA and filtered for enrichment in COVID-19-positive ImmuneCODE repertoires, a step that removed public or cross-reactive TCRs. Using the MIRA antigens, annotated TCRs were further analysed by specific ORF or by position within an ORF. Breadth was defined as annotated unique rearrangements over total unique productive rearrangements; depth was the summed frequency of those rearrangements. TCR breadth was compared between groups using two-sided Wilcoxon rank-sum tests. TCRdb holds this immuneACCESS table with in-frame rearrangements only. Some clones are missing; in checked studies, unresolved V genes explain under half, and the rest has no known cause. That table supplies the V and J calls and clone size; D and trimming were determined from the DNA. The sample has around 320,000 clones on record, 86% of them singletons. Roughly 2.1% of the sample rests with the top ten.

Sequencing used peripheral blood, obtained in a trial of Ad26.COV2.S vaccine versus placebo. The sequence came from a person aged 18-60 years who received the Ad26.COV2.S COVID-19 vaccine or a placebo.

The CDR3 protein is CASSSDREIGNTIYF. In nucleotides, the sequence is TGTGCCAGCAGCAGCGACAGGGAAATAGGAAACACCATATATTTT. The rearranged chain carries TRBV21-1 and TRBJ1-3; the DNA was not compared with TRBD1, the D call given in the table. TRBV21-1 is a pseudogene. There are 15 amino acids in the CDR3, from cysteine to phenylalanine inclusive. The only DNA kept is the CDR3, 45 bases in frame from the first base.